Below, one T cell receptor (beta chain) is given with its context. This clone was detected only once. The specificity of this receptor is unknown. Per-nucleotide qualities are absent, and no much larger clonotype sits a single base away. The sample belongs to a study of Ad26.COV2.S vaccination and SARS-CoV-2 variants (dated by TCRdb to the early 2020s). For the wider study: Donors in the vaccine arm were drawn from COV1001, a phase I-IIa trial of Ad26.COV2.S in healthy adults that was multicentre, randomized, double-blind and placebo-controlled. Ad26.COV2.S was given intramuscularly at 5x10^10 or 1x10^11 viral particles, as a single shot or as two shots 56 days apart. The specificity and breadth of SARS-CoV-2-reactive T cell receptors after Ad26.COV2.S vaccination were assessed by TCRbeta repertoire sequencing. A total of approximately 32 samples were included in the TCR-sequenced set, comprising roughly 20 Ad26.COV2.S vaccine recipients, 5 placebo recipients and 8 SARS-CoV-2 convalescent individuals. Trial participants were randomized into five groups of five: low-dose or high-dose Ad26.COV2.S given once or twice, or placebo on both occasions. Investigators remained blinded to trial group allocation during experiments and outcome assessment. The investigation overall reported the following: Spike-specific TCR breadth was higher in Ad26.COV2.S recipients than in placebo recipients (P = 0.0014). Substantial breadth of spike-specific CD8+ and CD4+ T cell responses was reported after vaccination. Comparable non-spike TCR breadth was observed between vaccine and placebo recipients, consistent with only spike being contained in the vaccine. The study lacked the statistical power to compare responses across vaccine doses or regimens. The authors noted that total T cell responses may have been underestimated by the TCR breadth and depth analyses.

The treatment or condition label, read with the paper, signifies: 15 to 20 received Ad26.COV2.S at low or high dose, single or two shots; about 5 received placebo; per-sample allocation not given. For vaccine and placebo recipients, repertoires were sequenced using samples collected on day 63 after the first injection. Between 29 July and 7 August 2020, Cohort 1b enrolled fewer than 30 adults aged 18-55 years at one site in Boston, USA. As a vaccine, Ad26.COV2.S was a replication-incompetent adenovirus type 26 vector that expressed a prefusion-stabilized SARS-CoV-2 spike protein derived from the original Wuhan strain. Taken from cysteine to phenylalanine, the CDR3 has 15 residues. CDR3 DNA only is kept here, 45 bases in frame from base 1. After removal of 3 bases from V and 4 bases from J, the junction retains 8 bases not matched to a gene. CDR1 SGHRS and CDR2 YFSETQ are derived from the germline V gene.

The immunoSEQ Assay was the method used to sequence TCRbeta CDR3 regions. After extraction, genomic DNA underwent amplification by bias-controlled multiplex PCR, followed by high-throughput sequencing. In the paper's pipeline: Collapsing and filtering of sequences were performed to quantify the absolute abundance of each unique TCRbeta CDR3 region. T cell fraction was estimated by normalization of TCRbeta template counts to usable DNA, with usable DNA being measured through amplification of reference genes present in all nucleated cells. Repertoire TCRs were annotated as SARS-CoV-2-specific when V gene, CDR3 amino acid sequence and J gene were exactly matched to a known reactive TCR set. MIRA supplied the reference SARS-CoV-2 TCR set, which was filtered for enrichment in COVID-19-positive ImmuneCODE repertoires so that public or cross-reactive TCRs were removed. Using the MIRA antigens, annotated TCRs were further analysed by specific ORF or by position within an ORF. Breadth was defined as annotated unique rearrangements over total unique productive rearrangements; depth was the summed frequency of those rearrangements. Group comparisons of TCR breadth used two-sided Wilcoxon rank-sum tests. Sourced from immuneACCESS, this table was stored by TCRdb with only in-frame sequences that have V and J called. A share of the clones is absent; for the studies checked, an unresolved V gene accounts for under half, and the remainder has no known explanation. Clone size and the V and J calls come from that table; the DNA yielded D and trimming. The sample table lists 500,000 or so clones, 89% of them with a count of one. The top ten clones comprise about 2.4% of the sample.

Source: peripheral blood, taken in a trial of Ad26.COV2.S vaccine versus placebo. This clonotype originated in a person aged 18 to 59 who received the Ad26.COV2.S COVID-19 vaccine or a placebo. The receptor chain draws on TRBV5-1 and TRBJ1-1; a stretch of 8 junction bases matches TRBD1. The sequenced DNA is TGCGCCAGCAGCTCCTCAGGGGGCGTCGGCACTGAAGCTTTCTTT. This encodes CASSSSGGVGTEAFF.